This TCR beta chain was recorded in a study of T cells in Graves' hyperthyroidism and ophthalmopathy. Findings of the study overall: In the blood, most expanded thyroid clonotypes above 0.001 appeared as well.

With a duration under 2 months, the hyperthyroidism was newly diagnosed in patients aged 18 to 65. Exclusion of a patient resulted from uncontrolled infection, other autoimmune disease, pregnancy or lactation. Regarding this clonotype: Its target is unknown.

Trimming stripped 0 bases from V and 9 bases from J, with 11 bases between. This CDR3 is 13 amino acids long. CDR1 LNHNV and CDR2 YYDKDF come from the germline V gene (reference sequence). TCR beta CDR3 sequences were amplified from RNA transcripts. A first-round RT-PCR of the TCR CDR3 used the HTBI primer set. Using its own MiXCR run on the multiplex PCR reads, TCRdb lists one record per CDR3 protein. The sample comprises about 540,000 distinct CDR3 sequences, 35% to 55% of which are singletons, and about 8.3% rests with the top ten. This receptor was obtained from a woman under 30 with Graves' hyperthyroidism. The chain carries TRBV15 and TRBJ1-2; D unresolved. Sequenced material: peripheral blood or thyroid tissue (not recorded which). The CDR3 bases are TGTGCCACCAGCAGAGATCGTCGGGCTAGCTACACCTTC. It translates to CATSRDRRASYTF.